This TCR beta chain was sequenced during a study of monozygotic twins with inflammatory bowel disease. Study results and caveats: There was no way to distinguish the different T cell subtypes.

Concerning this clonotype: Its cognate antigen is unknown.

Total RNA amounting to about 3,800 ng went into each TCR library. Added by template switching were UMIs that each held a 6-nucleotide sample barcode. Nested amplification of TCRalpha and TCRbeta cDNA involved two PCRs of roughly 17 and 9 cycles. TCRdb processed the 5' RACE reads again and assigns one entry to each CDR3 protein, with no DNA. This sample's table reports about 160,000 distinct CDR3 sequences. Looked up from germline, CDR1 is SGDLS and CDR2 is YYNGEE. This CDR3 contains 14 residues. The J gene is TRBJ1-1, the V gene TRBV9; lacking DNA, the TRBD1 call made by TCRdb goes unchecked. The TCR sequence derives from a human donor with ulcerative colitis or Crohn's disease, or a healthy co-twin of an affected twin (not recorded which). The sample taken for sequencing was blood. CDR3 sequence: CASSTGTGDTEAFF. The full variable domain, completed using reference TRBV9 and TRBJ1-1, is DSGVTQTPKHLITATGQRVTLRCSPRSGDLSVYWYQQSLDQGLQFLIQYYNGEERAKGNILERFSAQQFPDLHSELNLSSLELGDSALYFCASSTGTGDTEAFFGQGTRLTVV.